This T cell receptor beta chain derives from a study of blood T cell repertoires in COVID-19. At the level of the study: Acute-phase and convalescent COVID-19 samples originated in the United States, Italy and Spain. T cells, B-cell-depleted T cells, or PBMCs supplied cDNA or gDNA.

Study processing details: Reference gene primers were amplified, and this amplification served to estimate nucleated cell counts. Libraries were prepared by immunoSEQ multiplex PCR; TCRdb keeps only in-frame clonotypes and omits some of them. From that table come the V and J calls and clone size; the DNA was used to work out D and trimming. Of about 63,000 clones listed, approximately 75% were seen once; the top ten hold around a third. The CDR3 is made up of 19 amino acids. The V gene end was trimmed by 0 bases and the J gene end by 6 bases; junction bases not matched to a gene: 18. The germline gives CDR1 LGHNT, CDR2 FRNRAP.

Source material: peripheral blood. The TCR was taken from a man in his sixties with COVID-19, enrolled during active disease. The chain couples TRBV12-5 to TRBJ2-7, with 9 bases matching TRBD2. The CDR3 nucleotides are TGTGCTAGTGGTTTGGTAGTTTTGACTAGCGGAATGCAATGGGGCGAGCAGTACTTC. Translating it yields CASGLVVLTSGMQWGEQYF.